The sample holds a few counts of the clone carrying this TCR beta chain. Its antigen is unknown. Per germline, CDR1 SGHRS and CDR2 YFSETQ. Trimming left V 1 base short and J 1 base short, with 3 bases between. The CDR3 has 12 amino acids. Amplification of TCR alpha and beta CDR3 regions from RNA used iRepertoire nested multiplex PCR. Input was roughly 95-450 ng of tissue mRNA or PBMC total RNA. One entry per CDR3 protein, called by TCRdb with MiXCR from the multiplex PCR reads. The sample records around 100,000 distinct CDR3 sequences, 25% to 30% being singletons. The data derive from a study of glioma-infiltrating T cells. Notes on the study in general: Non-neoplastic patients had below-expected tissue-blood divergence, while all gliomas exceeded expectation. CDR3 overlap between tissue and blood was very small.

The sequence came from a human donor with low-grade glioma or glioblastoma, undergoing nonglioma brain surgery, or in good health (not recorded which). Material: glioma tissue, nonneoplastic brain tissue, or PBMCs (not recorded which). This rearrangement joins TRBV5-1 to TRBJ2-7; no firm D call. The CDR3 loop is CASSLKSYEQYF. CDR3 in DNA: TGCGCCAGCAGCTTGAAGTCCTACGAGCAGTACTTC.